This entry describes one TCR beta chain. This sample is part of a study of blood T cell repertoires in COVID-19. About the research overall: Spain, Italy and the United States supplied samples that represented acute and convalescent COVID-19. PBMCs, B-cell-depleted T cells, or T cells were the source of the cDNA or gDNA that made up the material.

Trimming took 6 bases from V and 4 from J; bases not matched to a gene: 6. This CDR3 is built from 14 residues. Germline V lookup: CDR1 MNHEY, CDR2 SVGAGI. In the authors' workflow: The assay estimated nucleated cells by amplifying reference gene primers. Assay used: immunoSEQ multiplex PCR; TCRdb lists only in-frame clones, some missing. V, J and clone size are those of that table, while D and trimming were read from the DNA. The data contain some 130,000 clones, about 80% of them singletons. This TCR was sampled from a woman between 45 and 65 years old with acute or convalescent COVID-19. V gene TRBV6-5 combines with J gene TRBJ1-5; 7 positions match TRBD1. The sequencing input was peripheral blood. The CDR3 sequence is CASSYRDSNQPQHF. The CDR3, as DNA: TGTGCCAGCAGCTACCGGGACAGTAATCAGCCCCAGCATTTT.